Listed below are T cell receptor beta chains from one sample, sequenced in a study of monozygotic twins with inflammatory bowel disease. After re-calling the 5' RACE reads, TCRdb lists one entry per CDR3 protein, DNA absent. This repertoire includes 190,000 or so distinct CDR3 sequences. Sequenced sample: blood. The receptors shown here come from a human donor with ulcerative colitis or Crohn's disease, or a healthy co-twin of an affected twin (not recorded which). Both conserved end residues are part of each CDR3.

j_gene | v_gene | CDR3aa
TRBJ1-3 | TRBV20-1 | CSARDTPSNSIYF
TRBJ1-4 | TRBV5-1 | CASSSVGGQLNEKLFF
TRBJ1-2 | TRBV5-1 | CASSLSGTGATNYGYTF
TRBJ1-2 | TRBV4-1 | CASSDGRDRVLGGYTF
TRBJ1-1 | TRBV5-5 | CASSLWMNTEAFF
TRBJ2-6 | TRBV6-1 | CASSQAGFGANVLTF
TRBJ1-3 | TRBV20-1 | CSARDLLGVASGNTIYF
TRBJ2-7 | TRBV27 | CASSFLRAVNYEQYF
TRBJ2-3 | TRBV5-1 | CASSLTGGGTGDTQYF
TRBJ2-5 | TRBV7-6 | CASSLESGWKTQYF
TRBJ2-3 | TRBV7-3 | CASSPGLAGASTDTQYF
TRBJ2-7 | TRBV3-1 | CASSLRTYEQYF
TRBJ2-7 | TRBV5-1 | CASSLGAGNYEQYF
TRBJ2-3 | TRBV4-2 | CASSPLLAGKTDTQYF
TRBJ1-3 | TRBV27 | CASSSLDSSGNTIYF
TRBJ1-1 | TRBV3-1 | CASSQDWFGGLNTEAFF
TRBJ1-1 | TRBV5-6 | CASSLELGGEAFF
TRBJ1-2 | TRBV5-4 | CASSLEGNYGYTF
TRBJ1-2 | TRBV6-1 | CASSDRRGYGYTF
TRBJ2-2 | TRBV9 | CATSGDTGELFF